The clone carrying this TCR beta chain has only one observation. This record comes from a study of blood T cells in healthy people across ages. Sample-barcoded 5' priming and a J-beta primer mix drove a second PCR of about 6 to 12 cycles. Each CDR3 protein gets one entry after TCRdb re-called the 5' RACE reads with MiXCR. The sample has around 1,000,000 distinct CDR3 sequences, 20% to 25% seen once. Germline CDR1 is SEHNR and CDR2 is FQNEAQ (reference sequence). The CDR3 covers 14 residues. The ends were cut back, 5 bases at V and 6 bases at J, with 17 bases in the middle. These same records also appear under a second study, on T cells of mothers and their children.

The sample taken for sequencing was blood. V usage is TRBV7-9 and J usage is TRBJ2-7; the D gene could be TRBD1 or TRBD2 (5 bases each). The origin of this receptor is a girl aged 2-10 years in good health. The CDR3 coding sequence is TGTGCCAGCAGCCCTCTGAGGGGCCCCTCCGAGCAGTACTTC. This codes for CASSPLRGPSEQYF.